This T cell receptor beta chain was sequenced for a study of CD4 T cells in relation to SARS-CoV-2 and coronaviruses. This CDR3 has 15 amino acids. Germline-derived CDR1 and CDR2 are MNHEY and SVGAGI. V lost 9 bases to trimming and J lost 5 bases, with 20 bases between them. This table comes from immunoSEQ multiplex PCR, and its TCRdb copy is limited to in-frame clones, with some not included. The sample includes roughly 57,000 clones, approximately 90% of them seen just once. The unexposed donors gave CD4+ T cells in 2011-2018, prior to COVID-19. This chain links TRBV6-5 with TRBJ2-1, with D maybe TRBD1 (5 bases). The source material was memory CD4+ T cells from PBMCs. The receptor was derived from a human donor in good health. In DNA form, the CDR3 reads TGTGCCAGTACCCACAGGAGAGGAACGAACAATGAGCAGTTCTTC. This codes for CASTHRRGTNNEQFF.